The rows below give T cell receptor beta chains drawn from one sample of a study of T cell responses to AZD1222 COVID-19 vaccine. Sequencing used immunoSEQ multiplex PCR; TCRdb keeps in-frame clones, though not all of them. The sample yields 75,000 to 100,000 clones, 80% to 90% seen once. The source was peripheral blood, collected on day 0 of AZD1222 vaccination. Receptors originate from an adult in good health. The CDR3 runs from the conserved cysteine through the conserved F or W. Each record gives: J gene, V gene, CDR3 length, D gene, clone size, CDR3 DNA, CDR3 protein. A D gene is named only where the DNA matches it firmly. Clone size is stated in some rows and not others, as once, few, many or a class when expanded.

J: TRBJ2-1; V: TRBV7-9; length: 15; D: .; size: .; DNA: TGTGCCAGCAGCTTAGTATCGGTCGGAAACGATGAGCAGTTCTTC; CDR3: CASSLVSVGNDEQFF
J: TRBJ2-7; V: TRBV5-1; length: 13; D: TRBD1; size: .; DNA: TGCGCCAGCAGCCCCGGGACAGTCTACGAGCAGTACTTC; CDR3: CASSPGTVYEQYF
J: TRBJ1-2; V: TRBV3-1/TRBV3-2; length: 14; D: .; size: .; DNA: TGTGCCAGCAGCCAAGATGGGTCCGTGCTTGGCTACACCTTC; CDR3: CASSQDGSVLGYTF
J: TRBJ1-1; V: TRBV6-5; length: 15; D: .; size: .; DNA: TGTGCCAGCAGTTCCCCCGACAGGTCGGTGGCTGAAGCTTTCTTT; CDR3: CASSSPDRSVAEAFF
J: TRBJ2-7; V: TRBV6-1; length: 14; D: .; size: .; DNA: TGTGCCAGCAGTGAAGCGCGACAGACTGTCGAGCAGTACTTC; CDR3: CASSEARQTVEQYF
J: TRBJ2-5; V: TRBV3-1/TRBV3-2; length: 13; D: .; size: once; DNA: TGTGCCAGCAGCCTAAGGGCCTGGGAGACCCAGTACTTC; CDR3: CASSLRAWETQYF
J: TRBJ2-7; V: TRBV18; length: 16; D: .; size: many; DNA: TGTGCCAGCTCACCACTCCCCCTAGACAGATCCTACGAGCAGTACTTC; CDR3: CASSPLPLDRSYEQYF
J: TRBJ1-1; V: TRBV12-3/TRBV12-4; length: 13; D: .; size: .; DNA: TGTGCCAGCAGTAAGGGAATGAACACTGAAGCTTTCTTT; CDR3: CASSKGMNTEAFF
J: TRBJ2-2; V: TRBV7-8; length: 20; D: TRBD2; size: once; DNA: TGTGCCAGCAGCATGTATAGCGGGAGGGCCGGGAAAGCGAACACCGGGGAGCTGTTTTTT; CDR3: CASSMYSGRAGKANTGELFF
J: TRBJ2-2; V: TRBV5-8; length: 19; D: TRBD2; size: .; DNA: TGTGCCAGCAGCGTATTCGACAGGGTCCTAGCGGGAGTGGCCGGGGAGCTGTTTTTT; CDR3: CASSVFDRVLAGVAGELFF
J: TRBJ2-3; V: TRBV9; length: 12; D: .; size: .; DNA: TGTGCCAGCAGCGCCGGACTTAATACGCAGTATTTT; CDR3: CASSAGLNTQYF
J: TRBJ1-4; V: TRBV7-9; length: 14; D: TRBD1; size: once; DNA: TGTGCCAGCAGCTTGACAGGGGGAGGGGAAAAACTGTTTTTT; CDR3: CASSLTGGGEKLFF
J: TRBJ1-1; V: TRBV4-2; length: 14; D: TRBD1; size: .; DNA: TGTGCCAGCAGCCGCAGGGGGCAGAACACTGAAGCTTTCTTT; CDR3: CASSRRGQNTEAFF
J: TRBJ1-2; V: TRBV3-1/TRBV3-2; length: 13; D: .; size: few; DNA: TGTGCCAGCAGCCAAGATAGACTCTATGGCTACACCTTC; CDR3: CASSQDRLYGYTF
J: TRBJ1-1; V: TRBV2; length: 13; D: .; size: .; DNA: TGTGCCAGCAGTGAGGTTATGAACACTGAAGCTTTCTTT; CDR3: CASSEVMNTEAFF
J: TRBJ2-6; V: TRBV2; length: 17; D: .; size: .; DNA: TGTGCCAGCAGTCCCCAGGAAGGGGGGGGTTGGGCCAACGTCCTGACTTTC; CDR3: CASSPQEGGGWANVLTF
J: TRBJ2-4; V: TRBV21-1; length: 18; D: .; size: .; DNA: TGTGCCAGCAGCCAAAGGCCCGGTCAAGCCATAGCCAAAAACATTCAGTACTTC; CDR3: CASSQRPGQAIAKNIQYF